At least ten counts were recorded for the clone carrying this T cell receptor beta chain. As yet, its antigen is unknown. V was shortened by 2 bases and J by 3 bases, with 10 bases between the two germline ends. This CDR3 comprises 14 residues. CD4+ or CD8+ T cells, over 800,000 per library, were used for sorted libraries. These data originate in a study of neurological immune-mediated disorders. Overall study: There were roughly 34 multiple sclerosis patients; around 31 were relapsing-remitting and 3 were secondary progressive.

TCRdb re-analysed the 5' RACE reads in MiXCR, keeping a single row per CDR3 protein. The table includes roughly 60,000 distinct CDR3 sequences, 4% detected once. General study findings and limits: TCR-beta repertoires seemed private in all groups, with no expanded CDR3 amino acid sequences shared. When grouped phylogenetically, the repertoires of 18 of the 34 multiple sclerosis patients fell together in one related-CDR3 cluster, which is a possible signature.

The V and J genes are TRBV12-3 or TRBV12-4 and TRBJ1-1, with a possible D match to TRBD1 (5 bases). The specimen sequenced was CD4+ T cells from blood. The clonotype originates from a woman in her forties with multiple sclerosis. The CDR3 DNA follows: TGTGCCAGCAGTTTATGGGGACCCCACACTGAAGCTTTCTTT. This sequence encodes CASSLWGPHTEAFF.